The 23 T cell receptor beta chains below were found in one sample sequenced in a study of identical twins. TCRdb re-called the 5' RACE reads through MiXCR, storing one row per CDR3 protein. There are roughly 630,000 distinct CDR3 sequences in the sample; about 7.6% occur only once, and over 1.5% lies in the top ten. The sample was also reused in another study, on yellow fever vaccine responses in identical twins.

The sequenced sample consisted of PBMCs. The receptors were gathered from a woman aged 18 to 35 in good health.

This clonotype showed up many times. The chain couples TRBV10-3 to TRBJ2-1; 11 positions match TRBD2. J lost 8 bases, V lost 7 bases, and 10 bases had no gene match. CDR1 and CDR2 from the germline V gene are ENHRY and SYGVKD. The CDR3 sequence is 15 residues long. The CDR3 DNA reads TGTGCCATCACTCCTACTAGCGGGAGTTTTGATGAGCAGTTCTTC. It is translated as CAITPTSGSFDEQFF.

This clonotype was seen only a few times. The V gene is TRBV5-1, the J gene TRBJ2-1, with TRBD1 matching over 8 bases. The CDR3 has 15 amino acids. CDR1 is SGHRS and CDR2 is YFSETQ in the germline V gene. Trimming at V came to 4 bases and at J to 3 bases, leaving 6 bases not matched to a gene. CDR3 sequence reads: CASSPTGAHYNEQFF. The CDR3 DNA sequence: TGCGCCAGCAGCCCGACAGGGGCACACTACAATGAGCAGTTCTTC.

This clonotype was counted many times. This chain links TRBV4-2 with TRBJ2-2, with 10 bases fitting TRBD1. The CDR3 totals 20 residues. Per germline, CDR1 LGHNA and CDR2 YNFKEQ. Germline trimming cut 4 bases from V and 1 base from J; bases unmatched to any gene: 15. CDR3 amino acids: CASSPRLGTGDLWNTGELFF. CDR3 coding DNA: TGTGCCAGCAGCCCCCGGCTTGGGACAGGGGACCTTTGGAACACCGGGGAGCTGTTTTTT.

The chain carries TRBV27 and TRBJ2-7; TRBD2 is a possible D gene (6 bases). V dropped 7 bases and J dropped 2 bases, with 24 bases sitting between them. The CDR3 is 17 residues long. Germline V gene lookup returns CDR1 MNHEY and CDR2 SMNVEV (reference sequence). CDR3 bases: TGTGCCAGCACAACCCGCCCCTTGGGGGGACCGACCTACGAGCAGTACTTC. The encoded protein is CASTTRPLGGPTYEQYF.

This clonotype has a handful of counts. The chain has TRBV11-3 and TRBJ2-6, with D unresolved. V lost 5 bases to trimming and J lost 1 base, with 12 bases between them. The CDR3 contains 16 residues. Germline CDR1 SGHNT, CDR2 YENEEA. The CDR3 protein is CASSPSFGSGANVLTF. The CDR3 DNA is TGTGCCAGCAGCCCATCTTTTGGGTCTGGGGCCAACGTCCTGACTTTC.

This clonotype was counted only a few times. J is TRBJ2-2 and V is TRBV12-3 or TRBV12-4; tentative D call: TRBD2 (7 bases). The CDR3 is made up of 17 amino acids. V lost 3 bases and J lost 3, with 17 bases in between. CDR3 coding DNA: TGTGCCAGCAGTTTTTCGAGGGGGGGCACATACACCGGGGAGCTGTTTTTT. Its translation: CASSFSRGGTYTGELFF.

This clonotype was observed a few times. This chain links TRBV15 with TRBJ2-5, with a tentative D call TRBD2 (5 bases). The V gene lost 2 bases and the J gene lost 4 bases, with 14 bases spanning the gap. Germline V gene data show CDR1 as LNHNV and CDR2 as YYDKDF (reference sequence). The CDR3 contains 15 residues. The CDR3 DNA reads TGTGCCACCAGCAGACGGGGTTTTCCTCTAGAGACCCAGTACTTC. Amino acids: CATSRRGFPLETQYF.

This clonotype was counted many times. The chain has TRBV12-3 or TRBV12-4 and TRBJ2-5; D remains unclear. The CDR3 runs to 14 residues. The germline V and J ends were trimmed by 3 bases and 4 bases, with 12 bases remaining between them. CDR3 loop: CASSFLVKGETQYF. The CDR3 DNA is TGTGCCAGCAGTTTCTTGGTGAAGGGAGAGACCCAGTACTTC.

This clonotype came up many times. The chain carries TRBV5-1 and TRBJ2-7; unclear D gene. V lost 2 bases and J 5 bases, leaving 14 bases between the germline ends. The length of the CDR3 is 14 residues. The V gene's germline CDR1 is SGHRS and CDR2 YFSETQ. CDR3 nucleotides: TGCGCCAGCAGCTTACAGAAGCCCCTCGACGAGCAGTACTTC. It translates to CASSLQKPLDEQYF.

The table lists this clonotype with many counts. The rearrangement joins TRBV4-1 to TRBJ1-1; D is uncertain. CDR3 length: 13 residues. CDR1 and CDR2 from the germline V gene are MGHRA and YSYEKL. V was trimmed by 3 bases and J by 3 bases, leaving 8 bases between them. The CDR3 protein is CASSQSKYTEAFF. The CDR3, as DNA: TGCGCCAGCAGCCAGTCGAAATACACTGAAGCTTTCTTT.

This clonotype has more than one count but fewer than ten. The chain joins TRBV27 to TRBJ2-2, with 11 bases aligning to TRBD1. The CDR3 spans 15 residues. Looked up from germline, CDR1 is MNHEY and CDR2 is SMNVEV (reference sequence). V shed 5 bases, J shed 9 bases, and the junction held 8 bases outside the gene matches. The CDR3 here is CASSGTGGIKRELFF. The CDR3 bases are TGTGCCAGCAGTGGGACAGGGGGAATCAAGCGGGAGCTGTTTTTT.

This clonotype showed up just a few times. This chain connects TRBV5-6 to TRBJ2-1, with 10 bases matching TRBD1. V was clipped by 0 bases and J by 0 bases; unmatched bases: 9. The CDR3 contains 19 residues. Germline CDR1 and CDR2: SGHDT and YYEEEE. The CDR3 sequence: CASSLVGDRGRSSYNEQFF. CDR3 coding DNA: TGTGCCAGCAGCTTGGTGGGGGACAGGGGTCGAAGCTCCTACAATGAGCAGTTCTTC. The full variable domain, completed using reference TRBV5-6 and TRBJ2-1, is DAGVTQSPTHLIKTRGQQVTLRCSPKSGHDTVSWYQQALGQGPQFIFQYYEEEERQRGNFPDRFSGHQFPNYSSELNVNALLLGDSALYLCASSLVGDRGRSSYNEQFFGPGTRLTVL.

This rearrangement joins TRBV12-3 or TRBV12-4 to TRBJ1-5; D is possibly TRBD1 (6 bases). CDR3 length equals 16 residues. V lost 4 bases and J 0 bases, leaving 13 bases between the germline ends. The CDR3 DNA follows: TGTGCCAGCAGTTGGACAGCGAGCAATAGCAATCAGCCCCAGCATTTT. It is translated as CASSWTASNSNQPQHF.

About this clonotype: This could be a read error, since a much larger clone is one nucleotide away. The rearrangement joins TRBV5-1 to TRBJ2-2; 8 nucleotides agree with TRBD2. The germline V gene encodes CDR1 SGHRS and CDR2 YFSETQ. This CDR3 has 18 residues. Written as DNA, the CDR3 is TGCACCAGCAGCTTGAGGGGACTAGTTGGATTAAACACCGGGGAGCTGTTTTTT. This gives the protein CTSSLRGLVGLNTGELFF. Filled out from reference TRBV5-1 and TRBJ2-2, the complete variable domain reads KAGVTQTPRYLIKTRGQQVTLSCSPISGHRSVSWYQQTPGQGLQFLFEYFSETQRNKGNFPGRFSGRQFSNSRSEMNVSTLELGDSALYLCTSSLRGLVGLNTGELFFGEGSRLTVL.

The chain combines TRBV12-3 or TRBV12-4 with TRBJ2-5; perhaps TRBD2 as D (5 bases). Trimming took 2 bases from V and 5 from J, leaving 9 bases between them. The CDR3 consists of 13 residues. The CDR3 nucleotides read TGTGCCAGCAGTTTAATGGTAGCGGAGACCCAGTACTTC. As protein: CASSLMVAETQYF.

The V gene is TRBV12-3 or TRBV12-4, the J gene TRBJ2-5; 11 bases line up with TRBD2. The V segment lost 3 bases and the J segment 5 bases; nucleotides outside the gene matches: 8. The CDR3 totals 16 residues. The CDR3 protein is CASSFGLAGGGETQYF. CDR3 DNA: TGTGCCAGCAGTTTCGGGCTAGCGGGAGGAGGGGAGACCCAGTACTTC.

This clonotype was observed a handful of times. J is TRBJ2-1 and V is TRBV4-1, with D unclear. The germline V and J ends were trimmed by 0 bases and 8 bases, with 5 bases remaining between them. Germline lookup yields CDR1 MGHRA and CDR2 YSYEKL. CDR3 length equals 12 residues. CDR3: CASSQERHEQFF. CDR3 nucleotide sequence: TGCGCCAGCAGCCAAGAACGCCATGAGCAGTTCTTC.

This clonotype was recorded at least ten times. V and J are TRBV5-5 and TRBJ2-1; 10 nucleotides match TRBD1. The CDR3 has 14 residues. Per the germline V gene, CDR1 is SGHKS and CDR2 is YYEKEE (reference sequence). With 2 bases clipped from V and 8 bases from J, the junction kept 4 bases outside the gene matches. CDR3 bases: TGTGCCAGCAGCTTCCGGGACAGGGGATATGAGCAGTTCTTC. It encodes CASSFRDRGYEQFF. The whole variable domain, remainder taken from reference TRBV5-5 and TRBJ2-1, is DAGVTQSPTHLIKTRGQQVTLRCSPISGHKSVSWYQQVLGQGPQFIFQYYEKEERGRGNFPDRFSARQFPNYSSELNVNALLLGDSALYLCASSFRDRGYEQFFGPGTRLTVL.

This clonotype was detected ten times or more. This chain connects TRBV3-1 to TRBJ1-1; D remains unclear. Germline V gene sequence: CDR1 LGHDT, CDR2 YNNKEL (reference sequence). V was trimmed by 6 bases and J by 2 bases, leaving 13 bases between them. The CDR3 loop spans 14 amino acids. CDR3 nucleotide sequence: TGTGCCAGCAGAGACCTTCACATAAACACTGAAGCTTTCTTT. Translating it yields CASRDLHINTEAFF.

This clonotype was seen more than once but under ten times. V and J are TRBV7-9 and TRBJ2-1; D tentatively fits TRBD1 or TRBD2 (7 bases each). This CDR3 spans 15 amino acids. V gave up 1 base and J gave up 8 bases, with 15 bases separating them. Germline V gene lookup returns CDR1 SEHNR and CDR2 FQNEAQ (reference sequence). This chain's CDR3 is CASSLDLQGGHEQFF. CDR3 bases: TGTGCCAGCAGCTTAGATCTCCAGGGGGGGCATGAGCAGTTCTTC.

The chain carries TRBV12-5 and TRBJ1-1, with D possibly being TRBD1 (6 bases). The V and J ends lost 2 bases and 3 bases respectively, with 13 bases between them. CDR1 and CDR2 from the germline V gene are LGHNT and FRNRAP. The CDR3 is 15 amino acids. CDR3 DNA sequence: TGTGCTAGTGGTTTGCCCCCTAGGGGGGACACTGAAGCTTTCTTT. Amino acids: CASGLPPRGDTEAFF.

This clonotype was picked up many times. The chain combines TRBV20-1 with TRBJ1-2; D perhaps matches TRBD1 (5 bases). Trimming cost V 2 bases and J 4 bases, with 11 bases left between them. There are 13 residues in the CDR3. Germline V CDR1 and CDR2: DFQATT, SNEGSKA (reference sequence). This chain's CDR3 is CSARQTAFYGYTF. CDR3 nucleotides: TGCAGTGCTAGACAGACAGCCTTCTATGGCTACACCTTC.

The J gene is TRBJ1-1, the V gene TRBV2, with D possibly TRBD1 on 5 matching bases. V lost 6 bases, J lost 10 bases, and 18 bases lay in between. From germline, CDR1 is SNHLY and CDR2 FYNNEI. CDR3 length: 13 residues. This CDR3 reads CASRGHPGEVAFF. The DNA for the CDR3 is TGTGCCAGCAGAGGACACCCGGGTGAGGTAGCTTTCTTT. The variable domain in full, with the rest retrieved from reference TRBV2 and TRBJ1-1, is EPEVTQTPSHQVTQMGQEVILRCVPISNHLYFYWYRQILGQKVEFLVSFYNNEISEKSEIFDDQFSVERPDGSNFTLKIRSTKLEDSAMYFCASRGHPGEVAFFGQGTRLTVV.